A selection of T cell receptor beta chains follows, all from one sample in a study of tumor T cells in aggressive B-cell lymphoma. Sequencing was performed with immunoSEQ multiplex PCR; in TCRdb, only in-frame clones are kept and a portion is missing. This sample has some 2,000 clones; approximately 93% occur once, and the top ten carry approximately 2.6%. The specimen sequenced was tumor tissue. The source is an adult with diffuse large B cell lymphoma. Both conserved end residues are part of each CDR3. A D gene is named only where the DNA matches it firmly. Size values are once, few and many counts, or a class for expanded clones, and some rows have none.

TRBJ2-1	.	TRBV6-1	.	CASRIFEQDVQFF	TGTGCCAGCAGGATATTCGAACAAGATGTGCAGTTCTTC
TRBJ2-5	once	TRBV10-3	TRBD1	CAISERGRGQETQYF	TGTGCCATCAGTGAGAGGGGGCGAGGGCAAGAGACCCAGTACTTC
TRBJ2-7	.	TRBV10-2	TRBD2	CASSEQAGGHPEQYF	TGCGCCAGCAGTGAACAAGCGGGAGGCCACCCCGAGCAGTACTTC
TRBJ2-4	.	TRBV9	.	CASSAGTGFETTNIQYF	TGTGCCAGCAGCGCTGGAACAGGGTTCGAAACTACAAACATTCAGTACTTC
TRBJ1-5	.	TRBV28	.	CASSLSRKNQPQHF	TGTGCCAGCAGTTTATCTAGGAAGAATCAGCCCCAGCATTTT
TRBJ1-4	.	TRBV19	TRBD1	CASRFETGGNQANEKLFF	TGTGCCAGTAGATTTGAAACAGGGGGCAATCAAGCTAATGAAAAACTGTTTTTT
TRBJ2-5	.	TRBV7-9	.	CASSLGGKETQYF	TGTGCCAGCAGCTTAGGAGGGAAAGAGACCCAGTACTTC
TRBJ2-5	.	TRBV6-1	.	CASSFNQGQETQYF	TGTGCCAGCAGTTTCAATCAGGGGCAAGAGACCCAGTACTTC
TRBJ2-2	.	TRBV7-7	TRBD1	CAIHTGANANTGELFF	TGTGCTATACACACAGGGGCGAACGCGAACACCGGGGAGCTGTTTTTT
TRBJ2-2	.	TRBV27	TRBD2	CASSLFTSVLGGELFF	TGTGCCAGCAGTTTATTTACTAGCGTCTTGGGCGGGGAGCTGTTTTTT
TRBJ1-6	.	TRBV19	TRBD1	CVSSGSGTGTRPLHF	TGTGTCAGTAGTGGATCCGGGACAGGGACCAGACCCCTCCACTTT
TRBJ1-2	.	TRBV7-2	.	CASSADSFYGYTF	TGTGCCAGCAGCGCGGACAGCTTCTATGGCTACACCTTC
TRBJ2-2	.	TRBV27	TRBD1	CASGPGQGVNRGAVF	TGTGCCAGCGGACCGGGACAGGGGGTAAACCGGGGAGCTGTTTTT
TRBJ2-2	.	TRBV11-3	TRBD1	CASSSRTGGNTGELFF	TGTGCCAGCAGCTCACGGACAGGGGGGAACACCGGGGAGCTGTTTTTT
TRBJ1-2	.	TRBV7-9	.	CASSFDRNDYGYTF	TGTGCCAGCAGCTTTGACAGAAACGACTATGGCTACACCTTC
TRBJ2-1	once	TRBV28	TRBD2	CASTLAGGRYNEQFF	TGTGCCAGCACCTTAGCGGGAGGGAGGTACAATGAGCAGTTCTTC
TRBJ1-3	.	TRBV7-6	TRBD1	CASSFYDRASGNTIYF	TGTGCCAGCAGCTTCTATGACAGGGCCTCTGGAAACACCATATATTTT
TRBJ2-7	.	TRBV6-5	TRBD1	CASSWTGGYEQYF	TGTGCCAGCAGTTGGACAGGGGGCTACGAGCAGTACTTC
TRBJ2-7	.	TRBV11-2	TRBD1	CASSPRQGASYEQYF	TGTGCCAGCAGCCCTCGACAGGGGGCGTCCTACGAGCAGTACTTC
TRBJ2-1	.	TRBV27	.	CASRASFSEQFF	TGTGCCAGCAGGGCTAGTTTTAGTGAGCAGTTCTTC
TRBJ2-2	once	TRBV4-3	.	CASSPDIGAGELFF	TGCGCCAGCAGCCCAGATATAGGAGCCGGGGAGCTGTTTTTT
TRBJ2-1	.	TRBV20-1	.	CSATLANEQFF	TGCAGTGCCACACTAGCAAATGAGCAGTTCTTC
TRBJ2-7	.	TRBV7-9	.	CASSLAGRGYEQYF	TGTGCCAGCAGCTTAGCGGGGCGTGGCTACGAGCAGTACTTC
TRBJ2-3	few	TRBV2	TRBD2	CASSELRAGRRLDTQYF	TGTGCCAGCAGTGAGTTAAGAGCGGGACGTCGGTTGGATACGCAGTATTTT
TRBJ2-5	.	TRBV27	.	CASSLLRAGSETQYF	TGTGCCAGCAGTCTCCTCAGGGCTGGGTCGGAGACCCAGTACTTC
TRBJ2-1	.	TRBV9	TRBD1	CASSVEGLRIGQGGEQFF	TGTGCCAGCAGCGTAGAGGGGCTTCGGATTGGACAGGGAGGTGAGCAGTTCTTC
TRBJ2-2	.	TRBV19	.	CASTPPGGTGELFF	TGTGCCAGTACCCCTCCGGGCGGGACCGGGGAGCTGTTTTTT
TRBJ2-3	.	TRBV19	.	CASSIYGASTDTQYF	TGTGCCAGTAGTATATATGGGGCTAGCACAGATACGCAGTATTTT
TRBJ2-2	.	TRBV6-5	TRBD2	CASSPRTSGGGKLFF	TGTGCCAGCAGTCCCCGGACTAGCGGGGGGGGGAAGCTGTTTTTT
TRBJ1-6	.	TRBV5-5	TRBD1	CASSLEGQEVSPLHF	TGTGCCAGCAGCTTGGAAGGACAGGAGGTTTCACCCCTCCACTTT
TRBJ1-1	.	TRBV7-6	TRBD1	CASSGDRDMNTEAFF	TGTGCCAGCAGCGGAGACAGGGACATGAACACTGAAGCTTTCTTT
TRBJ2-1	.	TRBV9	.	CASSVDGMGSYNEQFF	TGTGCCAGCAGCGTAGACGGGATGGGCTCCTACAATGAGCAGTTCTTC
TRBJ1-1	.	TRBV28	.	CASSSYGYNRLGDTEAFF	TGTGCCAGCAGTTCGTATGGGTACAACAGGTTAGGGGACACTGAAGCTTTCTTT
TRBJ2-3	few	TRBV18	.	CASSPKRDTQYF	TGTGCCAGCTCACCAAAGCGAGATACGCAGTATTTT
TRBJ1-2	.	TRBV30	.	CAWSVERIAYGYTF	TGTGCCTGGAGTGTGGAACGGATAGCCTATGGCTACACCTTC
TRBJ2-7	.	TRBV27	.	CASTSEGGEQYF	TGTGCCAGCACCTCGGAGGGCGGTGAGCAGTACTTC
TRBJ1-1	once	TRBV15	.	CATSRDRGPNTEAFF	TGTGCCACCAGCAGAGATCGGGGTCCGAACACTGAAGCTTTCTTT
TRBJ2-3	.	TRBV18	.	CASRWGGDTDTQYF	TGTGCCAGCCGCTGGGGAGGCGACACAGATACGCAGTATTTT
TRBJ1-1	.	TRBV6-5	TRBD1	CASSPWTGNTEAFF	TGTGCCAGTAGCCCTTGGACAGGGAACACTGAAGCTTTCTTT
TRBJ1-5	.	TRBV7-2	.	CASSFDRDQQPQHF	TGTGCCAGCAGCTTCGACAGAGACCAGCAGCCCCAGCATTTT
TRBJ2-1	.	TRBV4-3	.	CASSQDRGRVRQFF	TGCGCCAGCAGCCAAGATCGCGGCAGGGTACGGCAGTTCTTC
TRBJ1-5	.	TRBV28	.	CASSVQGYSNQPQHF	TGTGCCAGCAGTGTCCAGGGATATAGCAATCAGCCCCAGCATTTT
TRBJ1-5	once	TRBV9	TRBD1	CASSHTGGSNQPQHF	TGTGCCAGCAGCCATACAGGGGGCAGCAATCAGCCCCAGCATTTT
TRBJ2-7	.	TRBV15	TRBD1	CATSRGGQGDEQYF	TGTGCCACCAGCAGAGGTGGACAGGGGGACGAGCAGTACTTC
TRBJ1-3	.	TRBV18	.	CASSPIGIRGISGNTIYF	TGTGCCAGCTCACCAATTGGTATCCGAGGGATTTCTGGAAACACCATATATTTT
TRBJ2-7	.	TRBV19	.	CASSISGGGEEQYF	TGTGCCAGTAGTATATCGGGAGGGGGCGAGGAGCAGTACTTC
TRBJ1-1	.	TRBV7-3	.	CASSFPIIRRAENTEAFF	TGTGCCAGCAGCTTTCCAATAATTCGCAGGGCTGAGAACACTGAAGCTTTCTTT
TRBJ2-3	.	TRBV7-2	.	CASSFKAASDTQYF	TGTGCCAGCAGCTTCAAGGCGGCATCAGATACGCAGTATTTT
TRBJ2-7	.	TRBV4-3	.	CASSQDPGYTYEQYF	TGCGCCAGCAGCCAAGACCCAGGGTACACGTACGAGCAGTACTTC
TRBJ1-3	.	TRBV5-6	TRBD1	CASSPRQGASGNTIYF	TGTGCCAGCAGCCCTCGACAGGGAGCTTCTGGAAACACCATATATTTT
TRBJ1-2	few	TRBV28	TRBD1	CASSFPGGAGYGYTF	TGTGCCAGCAGTTTCCCAGGGGGCGCAGGCTATGGCTACACCTTC
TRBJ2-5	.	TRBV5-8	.	CASILQETQYF	TGTGCCAGCATACTACAAGAGACCCAGTACTTC
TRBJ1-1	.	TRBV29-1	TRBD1	CSVDRGDTEAFF	TGCAGCGTTGACAGGGGGGACACTGAAGCTTTCTTT
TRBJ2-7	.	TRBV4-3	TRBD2	CASSQRGGYSYEQYF	TGCGCCAGCAGCCAGCGGGGGGGCTATTCCTACGAGCAGTACTTC
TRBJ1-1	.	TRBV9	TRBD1	CASSGQGLTEAFF	TGTGCCAGCAGCGGACAGGGTTTAACTGAAGCTTTCTTT
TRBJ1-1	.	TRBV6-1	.	CASSVQGRAEAFF	TGTGCCAGCAGTGTTCAGGGTAGGGCTGAAGCTTTCTTT
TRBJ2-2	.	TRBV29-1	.	CSVEVNAGGANTGELFF	TGCAGCGTTGAAGTTAATGCTGGGGGCGCGAACACCGGGGAGCTGTTTTTT
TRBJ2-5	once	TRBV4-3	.	CASSQGAYGGDLQETQYF	TGCGCCAGCAGCCAAGGGGCCTACGGGGGAGACCTCCAAGAGACCCAGTACTTC
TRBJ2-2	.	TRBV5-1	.	CASSLGQGETGELFF	TGCGCCAGCAGCTTAGGGCAGGGTGAAACCGGGGAGCTGTTTTTT